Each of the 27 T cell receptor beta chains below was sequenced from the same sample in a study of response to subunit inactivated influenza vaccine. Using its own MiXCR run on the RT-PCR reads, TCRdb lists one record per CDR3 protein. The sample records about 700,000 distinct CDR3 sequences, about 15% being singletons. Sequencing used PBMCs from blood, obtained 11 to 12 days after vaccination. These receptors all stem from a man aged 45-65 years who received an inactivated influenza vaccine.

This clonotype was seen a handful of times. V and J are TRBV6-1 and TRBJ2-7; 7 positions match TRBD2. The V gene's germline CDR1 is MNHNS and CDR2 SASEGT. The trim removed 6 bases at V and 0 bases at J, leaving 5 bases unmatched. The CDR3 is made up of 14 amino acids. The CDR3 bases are TGTGCCAGCAGGAGCGGGACCACCTCCTACGAGCAGTACTTC. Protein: CASRSGTTSYEQYF.

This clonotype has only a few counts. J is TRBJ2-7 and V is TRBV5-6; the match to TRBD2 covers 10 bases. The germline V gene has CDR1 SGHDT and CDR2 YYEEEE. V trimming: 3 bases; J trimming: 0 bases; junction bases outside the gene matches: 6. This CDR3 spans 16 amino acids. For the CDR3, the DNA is TGTGCCAGCAGCTCTTCATGGACTAGCGGCTCCTACGAGCAGTACTTC. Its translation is CASSSSWTSGSYEQYF.

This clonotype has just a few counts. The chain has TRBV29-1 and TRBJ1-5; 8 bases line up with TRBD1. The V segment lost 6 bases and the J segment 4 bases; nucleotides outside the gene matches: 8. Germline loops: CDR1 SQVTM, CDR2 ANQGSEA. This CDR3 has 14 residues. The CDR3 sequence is CSVRAQGANQPQHF. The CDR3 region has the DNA TGCAGCGTGCGCGCTCAGGGGGCAAATCAGCCCCAGCATTTT.

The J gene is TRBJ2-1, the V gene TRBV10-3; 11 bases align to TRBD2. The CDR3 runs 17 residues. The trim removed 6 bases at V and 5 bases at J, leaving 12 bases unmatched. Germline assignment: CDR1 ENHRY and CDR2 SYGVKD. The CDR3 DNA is TGTGCCATCAGCACCGCACAGGGACTAGCGGTGCACAATGAGCAGTTCTTC. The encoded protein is CAISTAQGLAVHNEQFF.

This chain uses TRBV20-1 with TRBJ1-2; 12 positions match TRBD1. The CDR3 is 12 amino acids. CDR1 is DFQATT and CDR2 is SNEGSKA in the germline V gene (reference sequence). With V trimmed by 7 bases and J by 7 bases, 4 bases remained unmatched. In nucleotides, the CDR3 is TGCAGTGTGGGACAGGGGGCCAGTGGCTACACCTTC. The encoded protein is CSVGQGASGYTF.

CDR3 amino acids: CASSLGDGLAGYNEQFF. In nucleotides, the CDR3 is TGTGCCAGCAGTTTAGGCGACGGACTAGCGGGGTACAATGAGCAGTTCTTC. The J gene is TRBJ2-1, the V gene TRBV28; 12 bases fit TRBD2. The CDR3 extends over 17 amino acids. J lost 4 bases, V lost 2 bases, and 6 bases had no gene match. The germline CDR1 and CDR2 sequences are MDHEN and SYDVKM.

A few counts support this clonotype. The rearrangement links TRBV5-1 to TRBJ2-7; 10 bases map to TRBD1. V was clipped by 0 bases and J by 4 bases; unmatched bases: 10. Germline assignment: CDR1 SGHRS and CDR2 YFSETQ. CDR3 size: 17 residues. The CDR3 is CASSLATGGNVKYEQYF. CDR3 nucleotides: TGCGCCAGCAGCTTGGCGACAGGGGGCAACGTTAAATACGAGCAGTACTTC.

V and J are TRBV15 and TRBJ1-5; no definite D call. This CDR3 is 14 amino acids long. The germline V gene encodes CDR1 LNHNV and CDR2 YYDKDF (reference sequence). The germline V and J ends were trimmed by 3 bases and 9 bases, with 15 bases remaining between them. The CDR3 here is CATSREERARPQHF. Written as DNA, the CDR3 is TGTGCCACCAGCAGGGAGGAAAGGGCTCGGCCCCAGCATTTT. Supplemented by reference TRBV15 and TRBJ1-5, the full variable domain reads DAMVIQNPRYQVTQFGKPVTLSCSQTLNHNVMYWYQQKSSQAPKLLFHYYDKDFNNEADTPDNFQSRRPNTSFCFLDIRSPGLGDTAMYLCATSREERARPQHFGDGTRLSIL.

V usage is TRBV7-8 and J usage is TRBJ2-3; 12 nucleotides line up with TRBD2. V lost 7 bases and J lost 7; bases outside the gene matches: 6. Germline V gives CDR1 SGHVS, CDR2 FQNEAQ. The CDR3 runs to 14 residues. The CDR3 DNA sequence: TGTGCCAGCACCTCTAGCGGGGGGGCCTATACGCAGTATTTT. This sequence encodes CASTSSGGAYTQYF. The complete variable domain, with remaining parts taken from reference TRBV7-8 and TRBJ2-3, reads GAGVSQSPRYKVAKRGQDVALRCDPISGHVSLFWYQQALGQGPEFLTYFQNEAQLDKSGLPSDRFFAERPEGSVSTLKIQRTQQEDSAVYLCASTSSGGAYTQYFGPGTRLTVL.

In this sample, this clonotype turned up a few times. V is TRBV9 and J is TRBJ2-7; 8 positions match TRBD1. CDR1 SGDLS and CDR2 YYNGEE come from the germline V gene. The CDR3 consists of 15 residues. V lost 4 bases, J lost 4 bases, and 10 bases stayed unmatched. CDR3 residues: CASSLGAGGGYEQYF. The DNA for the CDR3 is TGTGCCAGCAGCCTAGGGGCAGGGGGCGGGTACGAGCAGTACTTC. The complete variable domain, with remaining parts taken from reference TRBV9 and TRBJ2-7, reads DSGVTQTPKHLITATGQRVTLRCSPRSGDLSVYWYQQSLDQGLQFLIQYYNGEERAKGNILERFSAQQFPDLHSELNLSSLELGDSALYFCASSLGAGGGYEQYFGPGTRLTVT.

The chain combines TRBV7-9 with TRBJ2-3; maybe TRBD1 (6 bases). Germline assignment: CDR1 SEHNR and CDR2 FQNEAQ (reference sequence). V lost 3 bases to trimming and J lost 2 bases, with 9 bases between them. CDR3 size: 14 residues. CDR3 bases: TGTGCCAGCAGCTTCAGACAGGACACAGATACGCAGTATTTT. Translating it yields CASSFRQDTDTQYF. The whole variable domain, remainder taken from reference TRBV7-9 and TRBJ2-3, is DTGVSQNPRHKITKRGQNVTFRCDPISEHNRLYWYRQTLGQGPEFLTYFQNEAQLEKSRLLSDRFSAERPKGSFSTLEIQRTEQGDSAMYLCASSFRQDTDTQYFGPGTRLTVL.

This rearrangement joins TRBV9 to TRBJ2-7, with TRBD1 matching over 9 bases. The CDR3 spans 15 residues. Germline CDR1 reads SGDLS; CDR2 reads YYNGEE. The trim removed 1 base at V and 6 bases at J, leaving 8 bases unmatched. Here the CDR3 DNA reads TGTGCCAGCAGCGTACATGGGACAGGGAGGAGCGAGCAGTACTTC. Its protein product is CASSVHGTGRSEQYF.

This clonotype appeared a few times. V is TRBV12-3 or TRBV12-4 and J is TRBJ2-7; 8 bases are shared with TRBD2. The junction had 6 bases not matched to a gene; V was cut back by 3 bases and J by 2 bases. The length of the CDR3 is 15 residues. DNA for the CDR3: TGTGCCAGCAGTTTTGGTCGGGGGGGGCCCTACGAGCAGTACTTC. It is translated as CASSFGRGGPYEQYF.

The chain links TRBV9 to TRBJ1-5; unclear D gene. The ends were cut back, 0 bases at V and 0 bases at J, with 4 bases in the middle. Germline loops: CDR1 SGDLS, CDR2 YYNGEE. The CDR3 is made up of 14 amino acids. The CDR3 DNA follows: TGTGCCAGCAGCGTAGCGGCTAGCAATCAGCCCCAGCATTTT. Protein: CASSVAASNQPQHF.

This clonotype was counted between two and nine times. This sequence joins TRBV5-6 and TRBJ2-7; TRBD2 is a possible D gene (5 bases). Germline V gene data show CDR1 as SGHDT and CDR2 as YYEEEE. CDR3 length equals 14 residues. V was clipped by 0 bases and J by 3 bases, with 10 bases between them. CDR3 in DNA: TGTGCCAGCAGCTTGGCGGGAATTTACTACGAGCAGTACTTC. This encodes CASSLAGIYYEQYF.

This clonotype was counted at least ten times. DNA of the CDR3: TGCAGTGCTAGATCCCCGGCCCACTTTGAGGAGCAAGAGACCCAGTACTTC. This codes for CSARSPAHFEEQETQYF. The rearrangement uses TRBV20-1 and TRBJ2-5; D is undetermined. Trimming cost V 2 bases and J 2 bases, with 21 bases left between them. The CDR3 is 17 amino acids. The germline V gene encodes CDR1 DFQATT and CDR2 SNEGSKA (reference sequence).

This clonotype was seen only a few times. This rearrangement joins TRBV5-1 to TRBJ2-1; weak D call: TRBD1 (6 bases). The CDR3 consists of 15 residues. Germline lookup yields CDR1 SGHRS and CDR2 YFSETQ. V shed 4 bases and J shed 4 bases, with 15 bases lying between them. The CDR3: CASSTSGQYYNEQFF. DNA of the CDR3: TGCGCCAGCAGCACCTCTGGACAGTATTACAATGAGCAGTTCTTC.

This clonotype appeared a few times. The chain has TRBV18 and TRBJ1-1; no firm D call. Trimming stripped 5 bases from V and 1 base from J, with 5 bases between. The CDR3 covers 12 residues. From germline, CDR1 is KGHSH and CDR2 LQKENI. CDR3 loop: CASSDSNTEAFF. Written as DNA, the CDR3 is TGTGCCAGCTCAGACTCGAACACTGAAGCTTTCTTT.

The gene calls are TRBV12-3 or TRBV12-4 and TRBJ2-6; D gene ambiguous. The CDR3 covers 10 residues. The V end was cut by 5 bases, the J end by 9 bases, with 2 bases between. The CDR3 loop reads CASSINVLTF. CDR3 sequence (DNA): TGTGCCAGCAGTATCAACGTCCTGACTTTC.

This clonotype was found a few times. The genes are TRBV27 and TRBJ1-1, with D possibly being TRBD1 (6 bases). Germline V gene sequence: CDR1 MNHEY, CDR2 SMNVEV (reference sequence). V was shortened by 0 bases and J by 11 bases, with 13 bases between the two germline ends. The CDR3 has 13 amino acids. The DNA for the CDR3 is TGTGCCAGCAGTTTATCAGGGGGGAGGGAGGCTTTCTTT. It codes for CASSLSGGREAFF.

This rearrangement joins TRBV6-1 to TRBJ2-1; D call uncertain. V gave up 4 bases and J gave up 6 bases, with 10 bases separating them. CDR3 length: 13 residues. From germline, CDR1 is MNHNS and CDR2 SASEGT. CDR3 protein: CASSVPYTNEQFF. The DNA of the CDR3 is TGTGCCAGCAGTGTCCCTTACACCAATGAGCAGTTCTTC.

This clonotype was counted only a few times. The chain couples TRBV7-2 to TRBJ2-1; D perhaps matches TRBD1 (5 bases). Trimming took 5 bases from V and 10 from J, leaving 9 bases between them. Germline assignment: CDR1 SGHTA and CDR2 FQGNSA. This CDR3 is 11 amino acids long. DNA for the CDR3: TGTGCCAGCAGCCAGACAGCCGAGCAGTTCTTC. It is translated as CASSQTAEQFF.

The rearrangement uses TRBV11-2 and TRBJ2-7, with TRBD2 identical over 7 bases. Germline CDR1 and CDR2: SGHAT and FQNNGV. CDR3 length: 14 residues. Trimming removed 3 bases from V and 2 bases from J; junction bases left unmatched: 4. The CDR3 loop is CASSFSGLTYEQYF. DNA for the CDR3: TGTGCCAGCAGCTTTAGCGGGCTGACCTACGAGCAGTACTTC. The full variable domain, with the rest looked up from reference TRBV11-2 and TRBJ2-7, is EAGVAQSPRYKIIEKRQSVAFWCNPISGHATLYWYQQILGQGPKLLIQFQNNGVVDDSQLPKDRFSAERLKGVDSTLKIQPAKLEDSAVYLCASSFSGLTYEQYFGPGTRLTVT.

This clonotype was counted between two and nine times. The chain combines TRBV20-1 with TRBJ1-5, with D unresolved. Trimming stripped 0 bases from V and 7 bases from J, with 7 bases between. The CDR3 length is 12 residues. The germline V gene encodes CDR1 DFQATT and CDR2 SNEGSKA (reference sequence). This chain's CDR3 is CSARDPLQPQHF. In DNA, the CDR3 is TGCAGTGCTAGAGATCCCCTCCAGCCCCAGCATTTT.

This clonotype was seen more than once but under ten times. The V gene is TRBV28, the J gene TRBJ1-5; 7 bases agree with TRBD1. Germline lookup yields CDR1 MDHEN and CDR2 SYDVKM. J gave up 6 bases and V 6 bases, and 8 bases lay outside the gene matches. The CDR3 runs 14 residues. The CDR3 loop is CASSDREKGQPQHF. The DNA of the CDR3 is TGTGCCAGCAGCGACAGGGAAAAAGGTCAGCCCCAGCATTTT.

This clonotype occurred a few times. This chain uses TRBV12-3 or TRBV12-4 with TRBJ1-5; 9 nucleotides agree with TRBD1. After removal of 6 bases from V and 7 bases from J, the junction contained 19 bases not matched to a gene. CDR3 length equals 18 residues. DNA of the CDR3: TGTGCCAGCAGACTCAGTCCGGGACAGGGTAAGGAGTGGCAGCCCCAGCATTTT. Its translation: CASRLSPGQGKEWQPQHF.

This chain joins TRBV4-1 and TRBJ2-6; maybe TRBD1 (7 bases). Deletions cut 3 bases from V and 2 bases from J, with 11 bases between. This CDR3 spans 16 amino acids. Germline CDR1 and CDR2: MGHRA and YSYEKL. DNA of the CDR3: TGCGCCAGCAGCCAGGCAGGGGGGCCTGGGGCCAACGTCCTGACTTTC. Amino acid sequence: CASSQAGGPGANVLTF.